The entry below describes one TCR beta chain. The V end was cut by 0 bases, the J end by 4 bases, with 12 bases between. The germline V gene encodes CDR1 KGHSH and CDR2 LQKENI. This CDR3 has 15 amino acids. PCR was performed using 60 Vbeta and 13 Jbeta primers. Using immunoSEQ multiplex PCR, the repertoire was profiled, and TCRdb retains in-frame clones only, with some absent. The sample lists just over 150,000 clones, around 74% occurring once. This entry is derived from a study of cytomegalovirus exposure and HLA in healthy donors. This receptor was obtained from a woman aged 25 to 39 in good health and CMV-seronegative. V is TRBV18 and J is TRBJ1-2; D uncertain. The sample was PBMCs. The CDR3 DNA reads TGTGCCAGCTCACCACCGGAGGGCAGAACCTATGGCTACACCTTC. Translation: CASSPPEGRTYGYTF.